This passage covers 2 T cell receptor beta chains from one sample sequenced in a study of memory CD4+ T cells and cytomegalovirus serostatus. The data were produced by immunoSEQ multiplex PCR, yet TCRdb's version contains in-frame clones alone and is incomplete. This table has tens of thousands of clones, 78% appearing once. Single viable CD3+CD4+CD8-CD45RO+ cells were sorted as the memory CD4+ T cells. Material: memory CD4+ T cells from blood. These TCRs come from an adult in good health and CMV-seronegative.

The genes are TRBV6-6 and TRBJ1-1, with D maybe TRBD1 (5 bases). The CDR3 runs to 15 residues. The V gene lost 1 base and the J gene lost 0 bases, with 9 bases spanning the gap. The germline V gene encodes CDR1 MNHNY and CDR2 SVGAGI (reference sequence). For the CDR3, the DNA is TGTGCCAGCAGTTACTTAGGGGCACTGAACACTGAAGCTTTCTTT. Its protein is CASSYLGALNTEAFF.

The chain uses TRBV7-8 and TRBJ2-7; TRBD1 matches 8 bases. Per germline, CDR1 SGHVS and CDR2 FQNEAQ. The CDR3 covers 17 residues. The V segment lost 3 bases and the J segment 2 bases; nucleotides outside the gene matches: 12. CDR3 protein: CASSLRIRGLRTYEQYF. The CDR3 DNA reads TGTGCCAGCAGCTTGCGAATCAGGGGGCTCCGTACCTACGAGCAGTACTTC. The variable domain in full, with the rest retrieved from reference TRBV7-8 and TRBJ2-7, is GAGVSQSPRYKVAKRGQDVALRCDPISGHVSLFWYQQALGQGPEFLTYFQNEAQLDKSGLPSDRFFAERPEGSVSTLKIQRTQQEDSAVYLCASSLRIRGLRTYEQYFGPGTRLTVT.